This T cell receptor (beta chain) was captured by sequencing in a study of molecular identifiers for immune sequencing clone quantification. Study details: Replicate RNA came from approximately 20,000 or 100,000 naive CD8 cells and was split five ways, and four parts were sequenced. Notes on the study in general: Reportedly, one cell's Jurkat TCR RNA was detected within 1,200,000 naive CD8 cells.

The authors built bulk TCR libraries by previously described methods with listed TCR primers. TCRdb processed the PCR reads anew with MiXCR; each CDR3 protein has one entry. The repertoire has 100,000 or so distinct CDR3 sequences, roughly a third of them found once; the top ten carry around 4%. When naive CD8 T cells were sorted, they were gated as CD8+CD4-CCR7+CD45RA+. This clonotype has a count of ten or more. Its target is not known. V shed 0 bases, J shed 2 bases, and the junction held 4 bases outside the gene matches. CDR1 and CDR2 (germline): SGHTA, FQGNSA. CDR3 length equals 16 residues. The sample consisted of naive CD8+ T cells from blood, with Jurkat cell RNA spiked in. Subset given: FACS-sorted CD8+CD4-CCR7+CD45RA+ naive T cells. The sequence derives from a human donor in good health. Some libraries in this study had Jurkat cell RNA spiked in. This chain connects TRBV7-2 to TRBJ2-7; 10 bases are shared with TRBD2. As DNA, the CDR3 is TGTGCCAGCAGCTTAGCGCCAGCGGGAGGGCCCTACGAGCAGTACTTC. Translated, it gives CASSLAPAGGPYEQYF.